The table lists the clone carrying this T cell receptor beta chain with a count of one. Here immunoSEQ multiplex PCR was the method, and the copy in TCRdb shows in-frame clones only, minus some. Among 550,000 to 800,000 clones, 90% were seen once, and the ten largest hold roughly 36%. This specimen belongs to a study of shared clonotypes between healthy human individuals. Per germline, CDR1 SQVTM and CDR2 ANQGSEA. Trimming cost V 3 bases and J 6 bases, with 20 bases left between them. CDR3 size: 15 residues. Sample: memory CD8+ T cells from PBMCs. Subset given: CD45RO+ cells pooled with CCR7-negative TemRA cells. The chain has TRBV29-1 and TRBJ1-2; D perhaps matches TRBD1 (5 bases). This TCR derives from a young man in good health. Some clones in this sample may be carry-over from other donors' samples. Written as DNA, the CDR3 is TGCAGCGTTGACCCCGCGCAGGGACCCTCCGATGGCTACACCTTC. Protein: CSVDPAQGPSDGYTF.